These 7 T cell receptor beta chains originate from one sample sequenced in a study of identical twins. TCRdb itself ran the 5' RACE reads through MiXCR, one entry per CDR3 protein. The sample yields some 440,000 distinct CDR3 sequences, 24% seen once. This same sample was also part of a study on T cells expressing NK-cell markers.

Sequences were obtained from CD4+ T cells sorted from blood. The origin of the receptors is a woman between 18 and 29 years old in good health.

The sample holds a few counts of this clonotype. The chain couples TRBV12-3 or TRBV12-4 to TRBJ1-6; 7 bases are a match to TRBD1. Germline trimming cut 7 bases from V and 8 bases from J; bases unmatched to any gene: 11. The CDR3 extends over 15 amino acids. CDR3 residues: CASNPTGRRDSPLHF. The CDR3 DNA follows: TGTGCCAGCAATCCGACAGGGCGGAGAGATTCACCCCTCCACTTT.

This chain uses TRBV4-2 with TRBJ1-2, with TRBD1 identical over 7 bases. V gave up 2 bases and J gave up 8 bases; unmatched junction bases: 11. Per germline, CDR1 LGHNA and CDR2 YNFKEQ. This CDR3 comprises 15 residues. The DNA of the CDR3 is TGTGCCAGCAGCCAATCCTCCAAGGGGGCCGGCGGCTACACCTTC. Amino acids: CASSQSSKGAGGYTF.

There are many counts of this clonotype. This rearrangement joins TRBV6-5 to TRBJ1-1, with 8 bases identical to TRBD1. From germline, CDR1 is MNHEY and CDR2 SVGAGI. The CDR3 extends over 15 amino acids. The ends lost 1 base at V and 7 bases at J; junction bases unmatched: 8. Written as DNA, the CDR3 is TGTGCCAGCAGTTACTACTCAGGGGGCGCCGGTGAAGCTTTCTTT. As protein: CASSYYSGGAGEAFF.

This clonotype has just a few counts. The chain carries TRBV15 and TRBJ2-1; 13 bases are shared with TRBD2. Germline V gene sequence: CDR1 LNHNV, CDR2 YYDKDF (reference sequence). The CDR3 length is 16 residues. The V and J ends lost 3 bases and 8 bases, in that order; junction bases with no gene match: 7. The CDR3 DNA reads as TGTGCCACCAGCAGGGGAACTAGCGGGAGGGCCGATGAGCAGTTCTTC. Translated: CATSRGTSGRADEQFF.

The rearrangement joins TRBV4-3 to TRBJ2-7; D not certain. Germline values: CDR1 LGHNA, CDR2 YSLEER. The CDR3 consists of 15 residues. V was cut by 0 bases and J by 0 bases, with 9 bases left in between. The CDR3 sequence is CASSQEARSSYEQYF. The CDR3 nucleotides are TGCGCCAGCAGCCAAGAGGCTAGGAGCTCCTACGAGCAGTACTTC.

This chain uses TRBV6-1 with TRBJ2-1; D possibly corresponds to TRBD2 (5 bases). CDR3 length: 14 amino acids. Trimming left V 5 bases short and J 7 bases short, with 15 bases between. Germline CDR1 and CDR2: MNHNS and SASEGT. The CDR3 region has the DNA TGTGCCAGCAGTAGGGCAGGAGGATGGAATGAGCAGTTCTTC. It specifies CASSRAGGWNEQFF.

This clonotype showed up just a few times. The chain is built from TRBV7-9 and TRBJ2-5; no firm D call. The CDR3 consists of 15 residues. Germline lookup yields CDR1 SEHNR and CDR2 FQNEAQ (reference sequence). V lost 4 bases to trimming and J lost 5 bases, with 17 bases between them. The CDR3 coding sequence is TGTGCCAGCAGCTCGCTTGGTTCGGGCCCGGAGACCCAGTACTTC. It is translated as CASSSLGSGPETQYF.